This T cell receptor (beta chain) was identified in a study of OX40 agonist ivuxolimab in advanced cancers. General study points: Average numbers of expanded clones were greater in CD8+ T cells than in CD4+.

Assay used: immunoSEQ multiplex PCR; TCRdb lists only in-frame clones, some missing. Among 40,000 to 60,000 clones listed, roughly 89% were seen once. The V gene lost 5 bases and the J gene lost 4 bases, with 15 bases spanning the gap. CDR3 size: 15 residues. From germline, CDR1 is SGDLS and CDR2 YYNGEE. Autoimmune disease history or systemic immunosuppression was exclusionary. Note on this clone: Its antigen is still unknown.

This material consisted of CD4+ or CD8+ T cells sorted from blood, taken in a trial of the OX40 agonist ivuxolimab. The chain employs TRBV9 and TRBJ1-4; tentative D call: TRBD1 (5 bases). This TCR was recovered from an adult with an advanced solid tumor such as melanoma, head and neck, liver or kidney cancer. CDR3 residues: CASSANQGLNEKLFF. CDR3 in DNA: TGTGCCAGCAGTGCAAACCAGGGCCTTAATGAAAAACTGTTTTTT.